Sequencing of this T cell receptor beta chain was carried out in a study of T cells in Graves' hyperthyroidism and ophthalmopathy (dated by TCRdb to between 2018 and 2020). Background on the whole study: Peripheral blood was collected at initial diagnosis, before any treatment. To identify TCR V-J signatures that set the groups apart, the researchers used a discovery cohort of about a hundred patients, made up of under 50 with Graves' ophthalmopathy and some 55 with stable Graves' hyperthyroidism. In roughly six Graves' hyperthyroidism patients, the study also compared T-cell repertoires from thyroid tissue with T-cell repertoires from blood. The 80 to 100 discovery patients were randomly divided into training and test sets at a 7:3 ratio. Following sampling, methimazole starting at 30 mg daily was given to hyperthyroidism patients, and high-dose intravenous methylprednisolone was given to ophthalmopathy patients. Whether ophthalmopathy could be predicted prospectively was tested in an independent validation cohort made up of roughly 19 hyperthyroidism patients plus 17 patients who later progressed to ophthalmopathy. TCR Vbeta CDR3 sequencing of approximately 140 peripheral blood samples (fewer than 45 ophthalmopathy, 75 to 80 hyperthyroidism and roughly 17 progressor patients) is reported in the paper.

The TCR beta CDR3 regions were amplified from the RNA transcripts. For the first round of RT-PCR on the TCR CDR3, the HTBI primer set was used together with the Qiagen OneStep RT-PCR kit. The libraries were constructed in a second round of multiplex PCR and then size-selected and purified. Paired-end sequencing of the libraries was performed with 100 bp reads on an Illumina HiSeq2000. From the authors' description of their analysis: SOAPnuke was used to process the raw data, with reads discarded if the reads contained adapters or uncalled bases, had a mean Phred below 15, or lacked an exact constant-primer or identifier match. High-quality paired reads were merged with COPE v1.2.5, and unique nucleotide sequences were defined as clonotypes. MiTCR v1.1 was used to align clonotypes to the IMGT TRBV, TRBD and TRBJ reference segments. Analysis was restricted to V-J combinations with a frequency above 0.0001, which covered 99.2% of repertoires. The TCS score was defined as the ratio of F50 (clonal expansion) to E x V (chaos), calculated using BLOSUM62-based TCRdist between CDR3 peptides within each V-J. Welch's t-statistics and random forest reduced roughly 540 V-J features to 13, which were used in a naive Bayes classifier (R e1071). The public reads were run again by TCRdb, first through fastp at Q25 and then through MiXCR, and only productive beta chains were kept. CDR3 protein duplicates are merged, each entry listing the most common genes and DNA. It is TCRdb's table, rather than the study itself, that gives the V and J calls and clone size. The sample table shows 600,000 to 850,000 distinct CDR3 sequences, and roughly 20% are seen once. The ten largest clones represent around 17% of the sample.

Study-level results and caveats: In validation, the model predicted progression to ophthalmopathy a median of about 5.9 months before onset, with about 64% sensitivity and just under 75% specificity. Sample size was not statistically predetermined, and investigators were not blinded to group allocation. In cross-validation, a model built on a 13 V-J signature told ophthalmopathy apart from stable hyperthyroidism with 87.88% sensitivity and about 81% specificity, and in testing the same model reached 80%/75%. Most expanded thyroid clonotypes (frequency above 0.001) were also found in blood, which suggests that blood repertoires may mirror thyroid immune responses.

Trimmed from V: 4 bases; trimmed from J: 1 base; junction bases lacking a gene match: 10. Including cysteine and phenylalanine, the CDR3 has 17 amino acids. The CDR3 DNA has 51 bases and is translated from base 1. CDR1 and CDR2 (SGHTS, YDEGEE) derive from the germline V gene. At least ten counts were recorded for this clonotype. Its target antigen remains unknown. Base qualities are not recorded, but no much larger clone differs from it by a single base. Hyperthyroidism patients were newly diagnosed, with disease duration under 2 months, and aged 18 to 65 years. The study excluded patients with uncontrolled infections, other autoimmune diseases, pregnancy or lactation. Diagnoses were based on clinical symptoms, serum thyroxine and TRAb, thyroid ultrasound and orbital computed tomography. For progressor patients, blood was drawn at the first diagnosis of hyperthyroidism, before any ophthalmopathy symptoms had appeared. PBMCs were separated from under 12 ml of fresh peripheral blood using Ficoll-Paque density gradient centrifugation. Progressor patients were first diagnosed with Graves' hyperthyroidism and then developed ophthalmopathy during follow-up. Total RNA was extracted using Trizol reagent, and RNA quality was assessed on an Agilent 2100 Bioanalyzer.

The receptor was isolated from a woman between 50 and 59 years old with Graves' hyperthyroidism that later progressed to Graves' ophthalmopathy. What was sequenced was blood. This chain is built from TRBV5-8 and TRBJ2-5; 10 nucleotides in the junction match TRBD1. The encoded CDR3 is CASSLTGTGAFQETQYF. The nucleotide sequence reads as follows: TGTGCCAGCAGCCTTACCGGGACAGGGGCTTTCCAAGAGACCCAGTACTTC.